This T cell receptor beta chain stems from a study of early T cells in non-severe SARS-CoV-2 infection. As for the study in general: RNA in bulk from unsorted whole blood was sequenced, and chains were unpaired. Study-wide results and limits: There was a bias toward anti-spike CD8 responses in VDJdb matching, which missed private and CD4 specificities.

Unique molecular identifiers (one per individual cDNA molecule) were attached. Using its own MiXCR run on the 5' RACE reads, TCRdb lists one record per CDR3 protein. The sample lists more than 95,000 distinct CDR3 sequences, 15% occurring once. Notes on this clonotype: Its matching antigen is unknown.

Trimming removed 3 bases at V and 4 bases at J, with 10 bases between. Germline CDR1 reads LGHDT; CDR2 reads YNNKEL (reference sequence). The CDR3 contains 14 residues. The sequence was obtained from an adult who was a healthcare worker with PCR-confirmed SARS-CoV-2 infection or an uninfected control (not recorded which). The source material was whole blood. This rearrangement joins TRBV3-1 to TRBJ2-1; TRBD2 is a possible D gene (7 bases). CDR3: CASSQAGAYNEQFF. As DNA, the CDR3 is TGTGCCAGCAGCCAGGCGGGGGCTTACAATGAGCAGTTCTTC.